This T cell receptor (beta chain) stems from a study of blood T cell repertoires in COVID-19. Across the whole study: The United States, Italy and Spain supplied acute and convalescent COVID-19 samples.

This clone was seen just once. As processed by the authors: By means of reference gene primer amplification, nucleated cell counts were estimated. Clones were read by immunoSEQ multiplex PCR, and TCRdb kept only the in-frame ones, dropping some. V, J and clone size are taken as reported in that table, and D and trimming were inferred from the DNA itself. This sample has around 150,000 clones, with 85% found just once. The sequenced sample consisted of peripheral blood. The sequence was obtained from a human donor with acute or convalescent COVID-19. The donor label of this sample is uncertain.

CDR3 residues: CASSRGGGETQYF. The CDR3 DNA reads as TGTGCCAGCTCGCGGGGGGGCGGAGAGACCCAGTACTTC. This rearrangement joins TRBV27 to TRBJ2-5; TRBD2 matches at 9 bases. The CDR3 extends over 13 amino acids. Germline V gene lookup returns CDR1 MNHEY and CDR2 SMNVEV (reference sequence). V lost 8 bases, J lost 4 bases, and 5 bases stayed unmatched.